The 8 T cell receptor beta chains listed next were all sequenced from one sample in a study of blood T cell repertoires in COVID-19. Sequencing used immunoSEQ multiplex PCR; TCRdb keeps in-frame clones, though not all of them. The data show over 150,000 clones, with approximately 91% seen just once and more than 2% held by the top ten. Material: peripheral blood. The receptor set was obtained from a man aged 18 to 30 with acute or convalescent COVID-19.

The rearrangement joins TRBV19 to TRBJ1-4, with 8 bases identical to TRBD1. This CDR3 contains 14 residues. The germline CDR1 and CDR2 sequences are LNHDA and SQIVND (reference sequence). Trimming cost V 6 bases and J 2 bases; bases outside gene matches: 2. As DNA, the CDR3 is TGTGCCAGTAGCGCAGGGGGCACTAATGAAAAACTGTTTTTT. Protein: CASSAGGTNEKLFF.

This chain connects TRBV19 to TRBJ2-7, with 7 bases identical to TRBD1. The CDR3 loop spans 13 amino acids. CDR1 and CDR2 from the germline V gene are LNHDA and SQIVND (reference sequence). The V gene end was trimmed by 4 bases and the J gene end by 5 bases; junction bases not matched to a gene: 5. This CDR3 is CASSTLTGNEQYF. The CDR3 nucleotides are TGTGCCAGTAGTACCCTGACAGGGAACGAGCAGTACTTC.

J is TRBJ1-4 and V is TRBV25-1; no definite D call. Looked up from germline, CDR1 is MGHDK and CDR2 is SYGVNS. V was cut by 3 bases and J by 4 bases, with 6 bases left in between. This CDR3 region has 13 residues. The CDR3 reads CASSEADNEKLFF. The CDR3 DNA reads as TGTGCCAGCAGTGAGGCAGATAATGAAAAACTGTTTTTT.

The V call is TRBV29-1, the J call TRBJ2-7, with D perhaps matching TRBD2 (7 bases). There are 12 residues in the CDR3. Germline V gene data show CDR1 as SQVTM and CDR2 as ANQGSEA. V lost 6 bases, J lost 5 bases, and 14 bases lay in between. The chain's CDR3 is CSVSPGGHEQYF. The CDR3 DNA sequence: TGCAGCGTCTCGCCGGGGGGCCACGAGCAGTACTTC.

The chain carries TRBV5-1 and TRBJ1-3; TRBD1 might be the D (6 bases). The length of the CDR3 is 16 residues. Germline V lookup: CDR1 SGHRS, CDR2 YFSETQ. V lost 4 bases to trimming and J lost 0 bases, with 14 bases between them. The CDR3 is CASSPWTVSSGNTIYF. CDR3 in DNA: TGCGCCAGCAGCCCGTGGACAGTGAGCTCTGGAAACACCATATATTTT.

The chain couples TRBV14 to TRBJ1-6, with 7 bases that match TRBD1. The germline CDR1 and CDR2 sequences are SGHDN and FVKESK. This CDR3 contains 15 residues. V shed 0 bases and J 8 bases; nucleotides not matched to a gene: 4. As DNA, the CDR3 is TGTGCCAGCAGCCAAGACCAGGGGGTTTATTCACCCCTCCACTTT. Amino acids: CASSQDQGVYSPLHF.

The genes are TRBV5-1 and TRBJ1-1; the D gene is possibly TRBD1 (5 bases). CDR3 length: 15 amino acids. Trimming removed 5 bases from V and 5 bases from J, with 19 bases in between. CDR1 is SGHRS and CDR2 is YFSETQ in the germline V gene. CDR3 bases: TGCGCCAGCAGGCCCAGGGAGGGCTCGGAGACTGAAGCTTTCTTT. Translating gives CASRPREGSETEAFF.

The chain uses TRBV29-1 and TRBJ2-6; 10 bases align to TRBD1. CDR3 length: 19 residues. Germline CDR1 SQVTM, CDR2 ANQGSEA. Trimming took 2 bases from V and 4 from J; bases not matched to a gene: 14. The CDR3 loop is CSVEPNQTGGASGANVLTF. The CDR3, as DNA: TGCAGCGTTGAACCCAACCAGACAGGGGGCGCATCAGGGGCCAACGTCCTGACTTTC.